This T cell receptor beta chain was identified in a study of cytomegalovirus exposure and HLA in healthy donors. Findings and limits, study-wide: It was reported that TCR beta sequences correctly inferred the HLA-A and HLA-B alleles for most subjects. Across donors, presence/absence analyses took sequencing depth to be roughly uniform.

The PCR ran on 60 Vbeta and 13 Jbeta primers. Sequencing used immunoSEQ multiplex PCR; TCRdb keeps in-frame clones, though not all of them. The sample holds almost 90,000 clones; 85% are singletons and the top ten take 6.5% to 9%. This clone was counted only a few times. Its specificity is not known. Per the germline V gene, CDR1 is GTSNPN and CDR2 is SVGIG (reference sequence). V dropped 3 bases and J dropped 6 bases, with 13 bases sitting between them. The CDR3 extends over 13 amino acids. The sequence was collected from a man aged 35 to 55 in good health and CMV-seropositive. The J gene is TRBJ2-3, the V gene TRBV30; D gene unclear. The sample comprised PBMCs. The CDR3 DNA sequence: TGTGCCTGGAGCATCGGAGTTGCCGATACGCAGTATTTT. Translation gives CAWSIGVADTQYF.